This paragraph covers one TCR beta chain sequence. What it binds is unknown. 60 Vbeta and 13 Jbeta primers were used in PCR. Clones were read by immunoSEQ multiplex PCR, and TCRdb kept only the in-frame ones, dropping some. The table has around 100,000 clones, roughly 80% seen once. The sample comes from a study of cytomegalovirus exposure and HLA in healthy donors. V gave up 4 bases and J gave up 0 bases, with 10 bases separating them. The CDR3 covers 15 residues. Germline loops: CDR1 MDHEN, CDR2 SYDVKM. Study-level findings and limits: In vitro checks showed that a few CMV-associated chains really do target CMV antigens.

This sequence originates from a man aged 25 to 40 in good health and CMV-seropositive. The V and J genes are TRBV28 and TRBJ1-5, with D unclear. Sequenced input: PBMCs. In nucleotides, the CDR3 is TGTGCCAGCAGTTCTAATCATTATAGCAATCAGCCCCAGCATTTT. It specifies CASSSNHYSNQPQHF.